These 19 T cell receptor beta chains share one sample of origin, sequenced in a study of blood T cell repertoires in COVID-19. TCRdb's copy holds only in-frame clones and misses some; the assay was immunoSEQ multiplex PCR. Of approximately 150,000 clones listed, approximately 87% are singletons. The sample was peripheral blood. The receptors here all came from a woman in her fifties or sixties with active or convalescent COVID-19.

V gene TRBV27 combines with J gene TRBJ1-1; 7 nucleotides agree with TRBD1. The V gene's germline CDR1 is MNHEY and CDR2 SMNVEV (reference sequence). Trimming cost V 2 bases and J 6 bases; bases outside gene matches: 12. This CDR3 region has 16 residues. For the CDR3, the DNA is TGTGCCAGCAGTTTAAACAGGGGTCAGATCAGGTCTGAAGCTTTCTTT. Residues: CASSLNRGQIRSEAFF.

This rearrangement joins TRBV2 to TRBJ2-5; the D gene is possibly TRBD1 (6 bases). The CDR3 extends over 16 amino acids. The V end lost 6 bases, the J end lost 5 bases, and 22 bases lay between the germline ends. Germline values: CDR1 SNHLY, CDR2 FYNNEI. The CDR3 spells CASRKRTAGFGETQYF. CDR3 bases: TGTGCCAGCAGGAAGAGGACAGCCGGTTTCGGGGAGACCCAGTACTTC.

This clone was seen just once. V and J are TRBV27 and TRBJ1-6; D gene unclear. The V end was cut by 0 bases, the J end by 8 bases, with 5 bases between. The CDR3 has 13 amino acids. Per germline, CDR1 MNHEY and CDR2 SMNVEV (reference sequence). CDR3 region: CASSLSGDSPLHF. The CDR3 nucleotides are TGTGCCAGCAGTTTATCCGGGGATTCACCCCTCCACTTT.

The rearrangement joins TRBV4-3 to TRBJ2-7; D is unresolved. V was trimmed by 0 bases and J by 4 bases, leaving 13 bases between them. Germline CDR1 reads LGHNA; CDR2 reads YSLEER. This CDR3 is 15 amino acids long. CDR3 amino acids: CASSQDQSSVYEQYF. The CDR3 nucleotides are TGCGCCAGCAGCCAAGATCAGTCTTCAGTTTACGAGCAGTACTTC.

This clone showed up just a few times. CDR3 nucleotide sequence: TGTGCCAGCACAGGTTTCTCTGGAAACACCATATATTTT. Its protein product is CASTGFSGNTIYF. The chain has TRBV2 and TRBJ1-3; D remains ambiguous. V was pared by 7 bases and J by 0 bases, with 7 bases between. Germline CDR1 is SNHLY and CDR2 is FYNNEI. The length of the CDR3 is 13 residues.

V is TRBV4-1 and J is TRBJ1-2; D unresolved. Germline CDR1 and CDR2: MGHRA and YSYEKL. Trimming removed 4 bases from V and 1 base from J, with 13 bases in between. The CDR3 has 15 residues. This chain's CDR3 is CASSRGEGSNYGYTF. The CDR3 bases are TGCGCCAGCAGCCGAGGAGAGGGAAGTAACTATGGCTACACCTTC.

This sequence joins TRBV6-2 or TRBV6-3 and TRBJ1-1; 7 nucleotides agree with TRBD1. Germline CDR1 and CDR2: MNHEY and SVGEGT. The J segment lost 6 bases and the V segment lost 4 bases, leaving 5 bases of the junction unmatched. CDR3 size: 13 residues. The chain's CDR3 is CASSSRQGSEAFF. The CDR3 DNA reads TGTGCCAGCAGTTCCAGACAGGGATCTGAAGCTTTCTTT.

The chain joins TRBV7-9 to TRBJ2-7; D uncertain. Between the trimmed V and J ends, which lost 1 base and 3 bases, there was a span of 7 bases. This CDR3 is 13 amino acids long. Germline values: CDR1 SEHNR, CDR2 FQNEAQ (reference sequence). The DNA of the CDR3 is TGTGCCAGCAGCTTAGAATATCTCTACGAGCAGTACTTC. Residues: CASSLEYLYEQYF.

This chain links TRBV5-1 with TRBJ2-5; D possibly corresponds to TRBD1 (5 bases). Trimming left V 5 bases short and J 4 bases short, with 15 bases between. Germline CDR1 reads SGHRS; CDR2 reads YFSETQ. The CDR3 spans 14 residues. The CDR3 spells CASRRQGGTETQYF. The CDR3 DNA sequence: TGCGCCAGCAGACGCCAGGGTGGCACAGAGACCCAGTACTTC.

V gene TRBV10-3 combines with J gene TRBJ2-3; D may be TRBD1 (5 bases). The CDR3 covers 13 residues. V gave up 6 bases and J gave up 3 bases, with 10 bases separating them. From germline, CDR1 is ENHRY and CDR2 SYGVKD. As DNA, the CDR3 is TGTGCCATCAGGACGACAGCAACAGATACGCAGTATTTT. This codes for CAIRTTATDTQYF.

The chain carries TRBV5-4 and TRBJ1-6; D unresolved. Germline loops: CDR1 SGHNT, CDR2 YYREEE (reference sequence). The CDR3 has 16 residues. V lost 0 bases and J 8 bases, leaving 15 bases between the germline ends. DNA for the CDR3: TGTGCCAGCAGCTTGGTTACCAGAGGAGGCGATTCACCCCTCCACTTT. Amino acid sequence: CASSLVTRGGDSPLHF.

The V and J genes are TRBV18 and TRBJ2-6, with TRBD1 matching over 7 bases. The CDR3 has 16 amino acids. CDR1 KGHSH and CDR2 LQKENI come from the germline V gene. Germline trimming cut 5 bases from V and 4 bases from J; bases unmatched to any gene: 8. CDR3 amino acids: CASSDLTGVGANVLTF. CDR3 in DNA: TGTGCCAGCTCAGACCTTACAGGGGTAGGGGCCAACGTCCTGACTTTC.

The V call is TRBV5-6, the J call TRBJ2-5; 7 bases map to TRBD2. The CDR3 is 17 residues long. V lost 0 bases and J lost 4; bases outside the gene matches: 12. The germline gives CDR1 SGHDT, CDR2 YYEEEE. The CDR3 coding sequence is TGTGCCAGCAGCTTGGCCGTCGGGGGAGGGGCTCCAGAGACCCAGTACTTC. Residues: CASSLAVGGGAPETQYF.

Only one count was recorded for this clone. The CDR3: CASTQSANTGELFF. CDR3 sequence (DNA): TGTGCCAGCACTCAGAGCGCGAACACCGGGGAGCTGTTTTTT. The genes are TRBV6-5 and TRBJ2-2; the D is unclear. The CDR3 is 14 residues long. The germline gives CDR1 MNHEY, CDR2 SVGAGI. The ends were cut back, 7 bases at V and 0 bases at J, with 9 bases in the middle.

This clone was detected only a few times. DNA of the CDR3: TGTGCCAGCAGCACACAGGGTTCGGGACAGCCCCAGCATTTT. Its translation: CASSTQGSGQPQHF. The chain couples TRBV3-1 (or the pseudogene TRBV3-2) to TRBJ1-5, with D maybe TRBD1 (6 bases). Trimming pared 5 bases from V and 7 bases from J, leaving 15 bases between. Germline V CDR1 and CDR2: LGHDT, YNNKEL (reference sequence). CDR3 size: 14 residues.

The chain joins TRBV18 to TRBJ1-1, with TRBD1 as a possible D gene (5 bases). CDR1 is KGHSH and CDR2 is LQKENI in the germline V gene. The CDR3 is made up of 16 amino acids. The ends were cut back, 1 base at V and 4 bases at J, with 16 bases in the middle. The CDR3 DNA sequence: TGTGCCAGCTCACCACTCTTGGGGGACTTTGGCACTGAAGCTTTCTTT. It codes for CASSPLLGDFGTEAFF. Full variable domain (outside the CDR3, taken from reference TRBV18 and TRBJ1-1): NAGVMQNPRHLVRRRGQEARLRCSPMKGHSHVYWYRQLPEEGLKFMVYLQKENIIDESGMPKERFSAEFPKEGPSILRIQQVVRGDSAAYFCASSPLLGDFGTEAFFGQGTRLTVV.

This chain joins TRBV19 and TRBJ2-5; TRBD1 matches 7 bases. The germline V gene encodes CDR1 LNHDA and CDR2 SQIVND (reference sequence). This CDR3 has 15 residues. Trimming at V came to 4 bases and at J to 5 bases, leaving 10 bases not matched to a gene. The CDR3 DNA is TGTGCCAGTAGTAGTGACAGGGTCCACAGCGAGACCCAGTACTTC. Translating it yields CASSSDRVHSETQYF.

CDR3: CASSQELPGGHGEQFF. CDR3 nucleotide sequence: TGTGCCAGCAGCCAAGAATTACCCGGGGGGCACGGTGAGCAGTTCTTC. V usage is TRBV4-2 and J usage is TRBJ2-1; possible D gene TRBD2, 7 bases. With 0 bases removed from V and 9 bases from J, the gap between germline ends came to 18 bases. Germline values: CDR1 LGHNA, CDR2 YNFKEQ. This CDR3 region has 16 residues.

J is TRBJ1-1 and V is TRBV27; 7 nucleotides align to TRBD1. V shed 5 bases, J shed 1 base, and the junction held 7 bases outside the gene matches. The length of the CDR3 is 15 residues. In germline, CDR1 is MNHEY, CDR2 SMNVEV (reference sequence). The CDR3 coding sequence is TGTGCCAGCAGTCCTCCGACAGGGCCGAACACTGAAGCTTTCTTT. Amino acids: CASSPPTGPNTEAFF.